In its sample, the clone carrying this T cell receptor (beta chain) was seen many times. Trimming cost V 5 bases and J 4 bases, with 9 bases left between them. Germline loops: CDR1 SGHTA, CDR2 FQGNSA. CDR3 length equals 12 residues. This entry belongs to a study of T cell repertoires in cytomegalovirus infection. One entry per CDR3 protein, called by TCRdb with MiXCR from the reads. In the table there are about 360,000 distinct CDR3 sequences, over 15% of which are singletons. The material sequenced was PBMCs. The TCR originated in a human donor in good health (CMV status not recorded). Some clones in this sample may be carry-over from other donors' samples. The chain uses TRBV7-2 and TRBJ2-7, with D hard to call. CDR3 in DNA: TGTGCCAGCAGCCTGAGTGATTACGAGCAGTACTTC. This codes for CASSLSDYEQYF.